Each of the 23 T cell receptor beta chains below was sequenced from the same sample in a study of cytomegalovirus exposure and HLA in healthy donors. The study ran its PCR with 60 Vbeta and 13 Jbeta primers. The protocol was immunoSEQ multiplex PCR, while the TCRdb copy is restricted to in-frame clones and leaves out a portion. The sample records roughly 75,000 clones, more than 65% being singletons. Sequencing input: PBMCs. The source is a man between 70 and 80 years old in good health and CMV-seropositive.

In this sample, this clone turned up once. The rearrangement joins TRBV5-1 to TRBJ2-3; the D gene is possibly TRBD2 (5 bases). Trimming shortened V by 2 bases and J by 7 bases, and 14 bases separated the two germline ends. The germline V gene encodes CDR1 SGHRS and CDR2 YFSETQ. The CDR3 sequence is 14 residues long. The CDR3 is CASSLVLAPNTQYF. The CDR3, as DNA: TGCGCCAGCAGCTTAGTTCTAGCCCCAAATACGCAGTATTTT.

The chain links TRBV7-2 to TRBJ2-1; TRBD2 matches at 9 bases. The germline V gene encodes CDR1 SGHTA and CDR2 FQGNSA. The CDR3 has 16 amino acids. J was trimmed by 5 bases and V by 4 bases; bases with no gene match: 9. The CDR3 region is CASSSQGSGGNNEQFF. The DNA for the CDR3 is TGTGCCAGCAGCTCCCAAGGTAGCGGGGGAAACAATGAGCAGTTCTTC.

The chain employs TRBV7-7 and TRBJ2-5; TRBD2 is a possible D gene (6 bases). V lost 5 bases and J 5 bases, leaving 21 bases between the germline ends. Germline V gene lookup returns CDR1 SSHAT and CDR2 FNYEAQ (reference sequence). The CDR3 has 16 amino acids. As DNA, the CDR3 is TGTGCCAGCAGCCTAGGTGGGGCCGGGAGCAGGGAGACCCAGTACTTC. It is translated as CASSLGGAGSRETQYF.

The J gene is TRBJ2-7, the V gene TRBV19; TRBD1 matches at 7 bases. The CDR3 has 14 residues. Germline-derived CDR1 and CDR2 are LNHDA and SQIVND (reference sequence). Losses at the gene ends were 0 bases for V and 3 bases for J; bases not matched to a gene: 2. CDR3 in amino acids: CASSIDPGGYEQYF. The CDR3 DNA reads as TGTGCCAGTAGTATAGATCCAGGGGGCTACGAGCAGTACTTC.

J is TRBJ1-1 and V is TRBV19; D remains unclear. V lost 3 bases and J lost 5, with 13 bases in between. There are 14 residues in the CDR3. Germline CDR1 reads LNHDA; CDR2 reads SQIVND (reference sequence). The CDR3 sequence is CASSILGRGTEAFF. The CDR3 coding sequence is TGTGCCAGTAGTATTTTGGGGAGAGGGACTGAAGCTTTCTTT.

This clone has more than one count but fewer than ten. The V and J genes are TRBV7-9 and TRBJ2-6, with 7 nucleotides matching TRBD1. Germline assignment: CDR1 SEHNR and CDR2 FQNEAQ (reference sequence). With V trimmed by 5 bases and J by 4 bases, 11 bases remained unmatched. The CDR3 consists of 17 residues. The CDR3, as DNA: TGTGCCAGCAGCGACCGACAGGGTGGTGGCGGGGCCAACGTCCTGACTTTC. Encoded protein: CASSDRQGGGGANVLTF.

This clone was picked up one time. Here the CDR3 DNA reads TGTGCCAGCAGCTTGAATATTGCCCTCGGTGGGACCCAGTACTTC. Translated, it gives CASSLNIALGGTQYF. The rearrangement links TRBV7-2 to TRBJ2-5; no clear D. V gave up 3 bases and J gave up 7 bases, with 18 bases separating them. The CDR3 runs to 15 residues. Germline lookup yields CDR1 SGHTA and CDR2 FQGNSA.

The gene calls are TRBV13 and TRBJ2-5; D uncertain. CDR3 length: 14 residues. Germline CDR1 PRHDT, CDR2 FYEKMQ (reference sequence). Trimming removed 0 bases from V and 2 bases from J, with 7 bases in between. The CDR3 region has the DNA TGTGCCAGCAGCTTAGGGAATAGACAAGAGACCCAGTACTTC. Residues: CASSLGNRQETQYF.

J is TRBJ1-2 and V is TRBV28; TRBD1 matches at 8 bases. CDR1 is MDHEN, CDR2 SYDVKM, per germline. After removal of 5 bases from V and 2 bases from J, the junction contained 7 bases not matched to a gene. The CDR3 runs to 15 residues. CDR3 coding DNA: TGTGCCAGCAGTCAGGGACAGGTCAGGAACTATGGCTACACCTTC. It yields the protein CASSQGQVRNYGYTF.

The chain uses TRBV2 and TRBJ2-3, with 9 positions matching TRBD1. This CDR3 region has 14 residues. J lost 5 bases, V lost 5 bases, and 5 bases had no gene match. CDR1 and CDR2 from the germline V gene are SNHLY and FYNNEI. The CDR3 sequence: CASSLDRGKDTQYF. The CDR3 bases are TGTGCCAGCAGTTTGGACAGGGGAAAAGATACGCAGTATTTT.

The CDR3 nucleotides are TGTGCCAGCAGTTACTCGATGTCTGGCCTGTATGGCTACACCTTC. It specifies CASSYSMSGLYGYTF. This sequence joins TRBV6-5 and TRBJ1-2; no reliable D call. There are 15 residues in the CDR3. CDR1 is MNHEY and CDR2 is SVGAGI in the germline V gene. V lost 0 bases and J lost 5, with 13 bases in between.

The chain couples TRBV5-4 to TRBJ1-2; perhaps TRBD1 as D (6 bases). The CDR3 is 14 amino acids. V gave up 4 bases and J gave up 3 bases, with 13 bases separating them. Per germline, CDR1 SGHNT and CDR2 YYREEE (reference sequence). CDR3 protein: CASSPTGGDYGYTF. The CDR3 nucleotides are TGTGCCAGCAGCCCAACGGGGGGCGACTATGGCTACACCTTC.

J is TRBJ2-3 and V is TRBV28; 7 bases line up with TRBD2. The CDR3 consists of 15 residues. V gave up 7 bases and J gave up 0 bases; unmatched junction bases: 7. Germline V gives CDR1 MDHEN, CDR2 SYDVKM. The chain's CDR3 is CASIPAGMSTDTQYF. For the CDR3, the DNA is TGTGCCAGCATACCAGCGGGAATGAGCACAGATACGCAGTATTTT.

The table lists this clone with a count of one. The chain joins TRBV27 to TRBJ1-2, with unresolved D. V gave up 6 bases and J gave up 8 bases, with 16 bases separating them. The CDR3 is 13 amino acids. Per germline, CDR1 MNHEY and CDR2 SMNVEV (reference sequence). CDR3 sequence reads: CASSASLAGGYTF. CDR3 sequence (DNA): TGTGCCAGCAGCGCTTCCCTTGCGGGAGGCTACACCTTC.

The CDR3 DNA sequence: TGTGCCAGCAGTGGGGGGGGCAGGTACAATCAGCCCCAGCATTTT. Protein: CASSGGGRYNQPQHF. This chain joins TRBV2 and TRBJ1-5, with D possibly matching TRBD1 (6 bases). Deletions cut 4 bases from V and 3 bases from J, with 13 bases between. Germline V lookup: CDR1 SNHLY, CDR2 FYNNEI. This CDR3 has 15 amino acids.

This clone showed up just once. This rearrangement joins TRBV15 to TRBJ1-1, with D tentatively TRBD1 (5 bases). The germline CDR1 and CDR2 sequences are LNHNV and YYDKDF (reference sequence). The length of the CDR3 is 15 residues. Trimming shortened V by 0 bases and J by 5 bases, and 13 bases separated the two germline ends. CDR3 nucleotide sequence: TGTGCCACCAGCAGAGATCGCGGGGCGCCGACTGAAGCTTTCTTT. Protein: CATSRDRGAPTEAFF.

J is TRBJ2-5 and V is TRBV5-6, with D perhaps TRBD1 (5 bases). The ends were cut back, 1 base at V and 5 bases at J, with 12 bases in the middle. Germline V gives CDR1 SGHDT, CDR2 YYEEEE. The CDR3 covers 14 residues. CDR3 residues: CASSLWQGSETQYF. CDR3 coding DNA: TGTGCCAGCAGCTTGTGGCAGGGCTCCGAGACCCAGTACTTC.

This sequence joins TRBV9 and TRBJ2-7; 8 bases are a match to TRBD2. V lost 0 bases to trimming and J lost 1 base; unmatched junction nucleotides: 3. This CDR3 contains 15 residues. Looked up from germline, CDR1 is SGDLS and CDR2 is YYNGEE. The CDR3 is CASSVAPGGSYEQYF. The DNA for the CDR3 is TGTGCCAGCAGCGTAGCCCCGGGAGGGTCCTACGAGCAGTACTTC.

The rearrangement links TRBV4-3 to TRBJ1-6; the D gene is possibly TRBD1 (5 bases). CDR1 LGHNA and CDR2 YSLEER come from the germline V gene. Trimming took off 5 bases at V and 9 bases at J, with 20 bases between the two ends. The length of the CDR3 is 16 residues. The CDR3 loop is CASSSSPGGRGSPLHF. The CDR3 DNA reads as TGCGCCAGCAGCTCAAGCCCGGGAGGGAGGGGTTCACCCCTCCACTTT.

This chain connects TRBV7-2 to TRBJ2-5, with D perhaps TRBD2 (5 bases). The CDR3 contains 13 residues. Trimming pared 1 base from V and 3 bases from J, leaving 6 bases between. The germline V gene encodes CDR1 SGHTA and CDR2 FQGNSA. CDR3: CASSLVREETQYF. CDR3 DNA: TGTGCCAGCAGCTTAGTGCGGGAAGAGACCCAGTACTTC. The full variable domain, rest sourced from reference TRBV7-2 and TRBJ2-5, is GAGVSQSPSNKVTEKGKDVELRCDPISGHTALYWYRQSLGQGLEFLIYFQGNSAPDKSGLPSDRFSAERTGGSVSTLTIQRTQQEDSAVYLCASSLVREETQYFGPGTRLLVL.

The chain links TRBV7-7 to TRBJ2-5, with 9 bases identical to TRBD2. Looked up from germline, CDR1 is SSHAT and CDR2 is FNYEAQ (reference sequence). The CDR3 runs 15 residues. The ends lost 4 bases at V and 1 base at J; junction bases unmatched: 4. This CDR3 reads CASSSIAGAQETQYF. The CDR3 nucleotides are TGTGCCAGCAGCTCCATAGCGGGAGCCCAAGAGACCCAGTACTTC.

The chain uses TRBV5-1 and TRBJ1-1; D is possibly TRBD1 (5 bases). Trimming pared 4 bases from V and 3 bases from J, leaving 19 bases between. This CDR3 is built from 16 residues. The germline CDR1 and CDR2 sequences are SGHRS and YFSETQ. The CDR3 bases are TGCGCCAGCAGCCCAGGACATCCCGGCGTAGACACTGAAGCTTTCTTT. This encodes CASSPGHPGVDTEAFF.

This chain connects TRBV29-1 to TRBJ1-2; TRBD1 is a possible D gene (5 bases). This CDR3 region has 13 residues. V was clipped by 4 bases and J by 8 bases, with 17 bases between them. CDR1 and CDR2 (germline): SQVTM, ANQGSEA. CDR3 loop: CSVGREGTGGYTF. The CDR3 nucleotides are TGCAGCGTTGGGCGGGAGGGGACTGGGGGCTACACCTTC.